This is a list of T cell receptor beta chains from one sample in a study of blood T cell repertoires in COVID-19. Measured with immunoSEQ multiplex PCR; TCRdb has only the in-frame clones, and not every one. The sample records roughly 430,000 clones, more than 70% being singletons. The specimen sequenced was PBMCs or T cells enriched from blood (not recorded which). The receptors derive from a woman aged 18 to 35 who had been exposed to COVID-19. The CDR3 runs from the conserved cysteine through the conserved F or W. The D gene is left open where the match is weak. Clone size, where shown, is once, few, many, or a class for clones that have expanded.

J gene	D gene	V gene	clone size	CDR3 protein	CDR3 DNA
TRBJ2-3	.	TRBV29-1	.	CSVGPLSVTDTQYF	TGCAGCGTTGGGCCCCTGTCTGTGACAGATACGCAGTATTTT
TRBJ2-1	TRBD2	TRBV5-4	.	CASSGPRTGGADDEQFF	TGTGCCAGCAGCGGACCCAGGACCGGGGGGGCCGACGATGAGCAGTTCTTC
TRBJ2-2	.	TRBV29-1	.	CSVSRRVGTGELFF	TGCAGCGTCTCCCGGAGGGTTGGTACCGGGGAGCTGTTTTTT
TRBJ2-7	TRBD2	TRBV27	.	CASSFAGGGGTYEQYF	TGTGCCAGCAGTTTCGCGGGGGGCGGGGGTACCTACGAGCAGTACTTC
TRBJ1-5	.	TRBV18	.	CASSPGLGFQPQHF	TGTGCCAGCTCACCCGGACTCGGGTTTCAGCCCCAGCATTTT
TRBJ1-6	.	TRBV19	.	CASSSYSGINSPLHF	TGTGCCAGTAGTTCTTACAGCGGCATTAATTCACCCCTCCACTTT
TRBJ2-2	TRBD2	TRBV28	.	CASSFPSGGASGELFF	TGTGCCAGCAGTTTTCCAAGCGGGGGGGCATCCGGGGAGCTGTTTTTT
TRBJ2-1	.	TRBV29-1	once	CSVRTSYNEQFF	TGCAGCGTTAGGACTTCCTACAATGAGCAGTTCTTC
TRBJ2-2	TRBD2	TRBV19	.	CASSTLAGGPAGELFF	TGTGCCAGTAGTACTCTAGCGGGAGGGCCTGCCGGGGAGCTGTTTTTT
TRBJ2-2	TRBD1	TRBV12-3/TRBV12-4	.	CATADRGTGELFF	TGTGCCACCGCAGACAGGGGCACCGGGGAGCTGTTTTTT
TRBJ2-1	TRBD2	TRBV7-6	.	CASSPGGAGYNEQFF	TGTGCCAGCAGCCCGGGGGGGGCTGGGTACAATGAGCAGTTCTTC
TRBJ2-2	.	TRBV19	.	CASSIWAPNTGELFF	TGTGCCAGTAGTATCTGGGCCCCGAACACCGGGGAGCTGTTTTTT
TRBJ1-5	.	TRBV15	.	CATSVRVKDQPQHF	TGTGCCACCAGCGTCCGGGTTAAAGATCAGCCCCAGCATTTT
TRBJ1-3	.	TRBV28	once	CASSLTGSSGNTIYF	TGTGCCAGCAGTTTAACAGGGAGCTCTGGAAACACCATATATTTT
TRBJ1-2	.	TRBV5-4	.	CASRPAQVSWGYTF	TGTGCCAGCAGGCCGGCCCAGGTTTCCTGGGGCTACACCTTC
TRBJ2-3	TRBD1	TRBV2	.	CASSRDRATDTQYF	TGTGCCAGCAGCCGGGACAGGGCCACAGATACGCAGTATTTT
TRBJ2-5	TRBD2	TRBV2	.	CASSEVAGLQETQYF	TGTGCCAGCAGTGAAGTGGCGGGACTACAAGAGACCCAGTACTTC
TRBJ2-4	TRBD2	TRBV9	.	CASSASGGLVQYF	TGTGCCAGCAGCGCATCGGGGGGGCTGGTTCAGTACTTC
TRBJ2-1	TRBD2	TRBV6-4	.	CASSNEAGGPSEQFF	TGTGCCAGCAGTAACGAAGCGGGAGGGCCTTCTGAGCAGTTCTTC
TRBJ2-7	TRBD1	TRBV5-6	.	CASSSGTGFYEQYF	TGTGCCAGCAGTTCCGGGACAGGGTTCTACGAGCAGTACTTC
TRBJ1-2	.	TRBV24-1	.	CATSDGVQGGYTF	TGTGCCACCAGTGATGGGGTGCAGGGCGGCTACACCTTC
TRBJ1-2	.	TRBV2	.	CASNPPGQEHGYTF	TGTGCCAGCAACCCACCGGGACAAGAACATGGCTACACCTTC
TRBJ2-3	TRBD2	TRBV7-9	few	CASSPGTSVDTQYF	TGTGCCAGCAGCCCCGGGACTAGCGTCGATACGCAGTATTTT
TRBJ1-5	TRBD1	TRBV30	.	CAWGDRGNQPQHF	TGTGCCTGGGGCGACAGGGGCAATCAGCCCCAGCATTTT
TRBJ2-2	.	TRBV7-3	.	CASSQGGTGELFF	TGTGCCAGCAGCCAGGGGGGAACCGGGGAGCTGTTTTTT
TRBJ2-3	TRBD2	TRBV7-2	.	CASSPGLAGPSTDTQYF	TGTGCCAGCAGCCCGGGACTAGCGGGGCCTAGCACAGATACGCAGTATTTT
TRBJ2-7	.	TRBV2	many	CASFHEAGQNF	TGTGCCAGCTTCCATGAGGCGGGTCAAAACTTC
TRBJ2-5	TRBD1	TRBV3-1/TRBV3-2	.	CASSGRGTGLYQETQYF	TGTGCCAGCAGCGGTCGGGGGACAGGACTGTACCAAGAGACCCAGTACTTC
TRBJ2-3	TRBD1	TRBV6-5	.	CASSWGQGSDTQYF	TGTGCCAGCAGTTGGGGACAGGGGTCAGATACGCAGTATTTT
TRBJ2-7	.	TRBV2	.	CASSEISGAYEQYF	TGTGCCAGCAGTGAAATCTCAGGGGCCTACGAGCAGTACTTC
TRBJ2-2	.	TRBV3-1/TRBV3-2	.	CASSQVDFSSNTGELFF	TGTGCCAGCAGCCAGGTCGACTTTTCATCGAACACCGGGGAGCTGTTTTTT
TRBJ1-6	.	TRBV27	.	CASSLFPRGERSPLHF	TGTGCCAGCAGTTTGTTCCCCCGCGGGGAGCGTTCACCCCTCCACTTT
TRBJ2-2	.	TRBV7-9	.	CASSYPRLGNTGELFF	TGTGCCAGCAGCTACCCTAGGTTGGGGAACACCGGGGAGCTGTTTTTT
TRBJ1-1	.	TRBV6-4	.	CASSRTVENTEAFF	TGTGCCAGCAGCCGGACAGTCGAGAACACTGAAGCTTTCTTT
TRBJ1-1	.	TRBV3-1/TRBV3-2	once	CASSQHPRGGENTEAFF	TGTGCCAGCAGCCAGCACCCTCGCGGCGGGGAGAACACTGAAGCTTTCTTT
TRBJ2-5	TRBD2	TRBV3-1/TRBV3-2	.	CASTLEREETQYF	TGTGCCAGCACCTTAGAGCGGGAGGAGACCCAGTACTTC
TRBJ1-5	.	TRBV28	few	CASSSPGPGQPQHF	TGTGCCAGCAGCTCCCCAGGTCCCGGTCAGCCCCAGCATTTT
TRBJ2-7	TRBD2	TRBV19	.	CASSKGTTYEQYF	TGTGCCAGTAGTAAGGGGACTACCTACGAGCAGTACTTC
TRBJ1-2	.	TRBV7-8	once	CASSPGQGHNYGYTF	TGTGCCAGCAGCCCAGGCCAGGGGCATAACTATGGCTACACCTTC
TRBJ2-6	.	TRBV5-4	once	CASSPKGDSGANVLTF	TGTGCCAGCAGCCCCAAGGGGGACTCTGGGGCCAACGTCCTGACTTTC
TRBJ2-7	.	TRBV28	.	CASSYLNEQYF	TGTGCCAGCAGCTATCTTAACGAGCAGTACTTC
TRBJ2-7	TRBD2	TRBV7-2	.	CASSPGRSGYEQYF	TGTGCCAGCAGCCCCGGGAGGTCGGGATACGAGCAGTACTTC
TRBJ2-1	.	TRBV3-1/TRBV3-2	.	CASSQDPGSSYNEQFF	TGTGCCAGCAGCCAAGACCCGGGGAGCTCCTACAATGAGCAGTTCTTC
TRBJ1-1	.	TRBV7-3	.	CASSFGGSEAFF	TGTGCCAGCAGCTTTGGGGGCTCTGAAGCTTTCTTT
TRBJ2-7	TRBD2	TRBV3-1/TRBV3-2	.	CASSLGAGGPEQYF	TGTGCCAGCAGCCTCGGAGCGGGAGGTCCCGAGCAGTACTTC
TRBJ2-5	TRBD1	TRBV7-2	.	CASSWDSRQETQYF	TGTGCCAGCAGCTGGGACAGTCGACAAGAGACCCAGTACTTC
TRBJ2-7	.	TRBV14	.	CASSHVMTGIPYEQYF	TGTGCCAGCAGCCATGTCATGACAGGCATACCCTACGAGCAGTACTTC
TRBJ1-5	.	TRBV4-2	.	CASSQDMNTKTGNPHQPQHF	TGTGCCAGCAGCCAAGATATGAACACAAAAACAGGGAACCCCCATCAGCCCCAGCATTTT
TRBJ2-7	.	TRBV10-3	.	CAISGLPAYEQYF	TGTGCCATCTCAGGGCTACCGGCCTACGAGCAGTACTTC
TRBJ1-4	.	TRBV18	once	CASSPLGAVNEKLFF	TGTGCCAGCTCACCACTTGGCGCGGTGAATGAAAAACTGTTTTTT
TRBJ2-1	TRBD2	TRBV3-1/TRBV3-2	once	CASSQRLAGDREQFF	TGTGCCAGCAGCCAAAGACTAGCGGGGGACCGCGAGCAGTTCTTC
TRBJ2-7	.	TRBV7-8	.	CASSSGVYEQYF	TGTGCCAGCAGCTCAGGGGTCTACGAGCAGTACTTC
TRBJ2-3	.	TRBV6-1	.	CASSEVSETDTQYF	TGTGCCAGCAGTGAAGTCAGTGAAACAGATACGCAGTATTTT
TRBJ1-1	.	TRBV5-4	.	CASSLAEQMNTEAFF	TGTGCCAGCAGCTTGGCTGAACAGATGAACACTGAAGCTTTCTTT
TRBJ2-2	TRBD1	TRBV13	.	CASSSGQGALGELFF	TGTGCCAGCAGCTCGGGACAGGGGGCGCTCGGGGAGCTGTTTTTT
TRBJ2-3	.	TRBV19	few	CASSAASTDTQYF	TGTGCCAGTAGTGCTGCGAGCACAGATACGCAGTATTTT
TRBJ1-5	TRBD1	TRBV18	.	CASSRTGQNSNQPQHF	TGTGCCAGCTCACGTACGGGACAGAATAGCAATCAGCCCCAGCATTTT
TRBJ2-1	.	TRBV14	.	CASSPPWGWGEQFF	TGTGCCAGCAGCCCCCCGTGGGGCTGGGGTGAGCAGTTCTTC